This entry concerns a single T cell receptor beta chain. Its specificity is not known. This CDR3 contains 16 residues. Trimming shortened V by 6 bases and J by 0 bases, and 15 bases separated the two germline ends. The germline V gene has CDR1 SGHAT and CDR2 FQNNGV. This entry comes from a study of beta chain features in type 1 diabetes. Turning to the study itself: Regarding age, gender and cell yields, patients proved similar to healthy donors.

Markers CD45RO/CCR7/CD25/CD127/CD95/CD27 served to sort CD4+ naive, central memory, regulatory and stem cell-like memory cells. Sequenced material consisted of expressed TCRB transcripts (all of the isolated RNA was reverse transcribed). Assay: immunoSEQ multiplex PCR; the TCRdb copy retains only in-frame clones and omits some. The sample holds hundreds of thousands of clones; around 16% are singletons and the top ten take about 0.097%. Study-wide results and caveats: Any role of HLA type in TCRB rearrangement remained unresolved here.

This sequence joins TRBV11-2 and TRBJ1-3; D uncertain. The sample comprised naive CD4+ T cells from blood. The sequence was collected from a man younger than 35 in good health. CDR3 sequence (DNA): TGTGCCAGCAGTCGAACCGTCCAAAACTCTGGAAACACCATATATTTT. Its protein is CASSRTVQNSGNTIYF.